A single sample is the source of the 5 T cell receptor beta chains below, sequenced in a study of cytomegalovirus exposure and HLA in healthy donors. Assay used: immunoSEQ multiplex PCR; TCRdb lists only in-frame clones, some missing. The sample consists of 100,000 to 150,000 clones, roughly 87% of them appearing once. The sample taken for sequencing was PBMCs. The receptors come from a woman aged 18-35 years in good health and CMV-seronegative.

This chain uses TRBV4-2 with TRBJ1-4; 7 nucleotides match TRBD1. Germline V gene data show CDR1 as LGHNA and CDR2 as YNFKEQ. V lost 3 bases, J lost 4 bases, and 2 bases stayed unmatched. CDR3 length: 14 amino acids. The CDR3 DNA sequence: TGTGCCAGCAGCCAGGGACAGCGTAATGAAAAACTGTTTTTT. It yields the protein CASSQGQRNEKLFF.

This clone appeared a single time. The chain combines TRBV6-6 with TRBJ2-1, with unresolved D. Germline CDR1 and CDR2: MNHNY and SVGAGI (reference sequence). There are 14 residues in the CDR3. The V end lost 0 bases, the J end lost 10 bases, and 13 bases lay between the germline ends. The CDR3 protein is CASSYSALGDEQFF. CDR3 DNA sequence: TGTGCCAGCAGTTACTCCGCTTTGGGCGACGAGCAGTTCTTC.

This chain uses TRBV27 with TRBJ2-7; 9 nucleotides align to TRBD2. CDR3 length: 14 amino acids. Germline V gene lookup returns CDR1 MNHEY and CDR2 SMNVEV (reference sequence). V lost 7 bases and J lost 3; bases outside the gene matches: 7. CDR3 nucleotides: TGTGCCAGCACCCAGCGGGGGGACAGCTACGAGCAGTACTTC. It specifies CASTQRGDSYEQYF.

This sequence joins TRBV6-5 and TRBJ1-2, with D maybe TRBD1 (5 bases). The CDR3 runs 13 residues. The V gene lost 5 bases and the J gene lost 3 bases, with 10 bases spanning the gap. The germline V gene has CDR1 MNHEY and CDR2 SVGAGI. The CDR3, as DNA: TGTGCCAGCAGTGCCACGACAGACTATGGCTACACCTTC. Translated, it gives CASSATTDYGYTF.

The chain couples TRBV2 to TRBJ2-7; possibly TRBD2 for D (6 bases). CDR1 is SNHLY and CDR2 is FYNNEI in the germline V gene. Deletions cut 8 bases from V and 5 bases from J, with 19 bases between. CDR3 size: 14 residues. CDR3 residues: CASRRAREDNEQYF. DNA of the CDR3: TGTGCCAGCCGACGGGCCAGGGAGGATAACGAGCAGTACTTC.